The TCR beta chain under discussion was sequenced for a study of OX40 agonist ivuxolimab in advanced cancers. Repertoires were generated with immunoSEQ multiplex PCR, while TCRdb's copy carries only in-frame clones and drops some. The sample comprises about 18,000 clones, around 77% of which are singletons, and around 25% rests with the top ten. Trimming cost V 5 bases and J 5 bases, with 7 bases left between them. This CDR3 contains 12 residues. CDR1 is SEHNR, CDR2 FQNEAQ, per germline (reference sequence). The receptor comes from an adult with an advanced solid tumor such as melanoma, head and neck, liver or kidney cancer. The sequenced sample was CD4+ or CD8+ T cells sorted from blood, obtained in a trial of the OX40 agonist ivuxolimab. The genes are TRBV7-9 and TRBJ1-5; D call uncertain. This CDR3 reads CASSAGDQPQHF. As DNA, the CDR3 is TGTGCCAGCAGCGCCGGGGATCAGCCCCAGCATTTT.